This T cell receptor beta chain is from a study of blood T cells in healthy people across ages. On the study more broadly: Template switching recovered approximately one barcoded beta molecule for every two T cells.

This CDR3 spans 16 amino acids. CDR1 and CDR2 from the germline V gene are KGHDR and SFDVKD. Trimming took off 4 bases at V and 2 bases at J, with 14 bases between the two ends. Study results and caveats: Getting older went along with TCR beta diversity per million T cells dropping roughly linearly.

With respect to this clonotype: Its cognate antigen is unknown.

For the second PCR, which ran for roughly 6 to 11 cycles, a sample-barcoded 5' primer and a J-beta primer mix were used. TCRdb fed the 5' RACE reads into MiXCR, producing one record per CDR3 protein. The sample yields approximately 2,000,000 distinct CDR3 sequences, around 42% seen once. The source of this sequence is a human donor in good health. Material for sequencing was blood. The rearrangement uses TRBV24-1 and TRBJ2-1; D perhaps matches TRBD1 (6 bases). CDR3 sequence: CATSDFDRPTYNEQFF. CDR3 sequence (DNA): TGTGCCACCAGTGACTTTGACAGGCCCACCTACAATGAGCAGTTCTTC.